The clone carrying this TCR beta chain was found a few times. Its target is unknown. This specimen belongs to a study of T-cell memory formation after mild COVID-19. Study results and limitations: From day 15 to 85, contracting clones were balanced between CD4 and CD8, whereas later expanders leaned toward CD4+. Confirmation of SARS-CoV-2 specificity was lacking for second-wave clones peaking day 37.

Germline CDR1 reads DFQATT; CDR2 reads SNEGSKA (reference sequence). The CDR3 runs to 11 residues. Constant-segment primers and 5'RACE yielded cDNA libraries for TCR alpha and TCR beta, each carrying sample barcodes and UMIs. TCRdb reanalysed the 5' RACE reads using MiXCR and keeps one entry per CDR3 protein. Among under 300,000 distinct CDR3 sequences listed, about a sixth were seen once. This rearrangement joins TRBV20-1 to TRBJ2-5, with D maybe TRBD2 (6 bases). Sequencing was carried out using PBMCs or a T cell subset sorted from them (not recorded which). The TCR comes from a man aged 18-30 years who had mild COVID-19 (a few samples of this study predate the infection). Cell type and time point are not known. The CDR3 region has the DNA TGCATGCCAGCGGGTCAAGAGACCCAGTACTTC. Its translation: CMPAGQETQYF.